This TCR beta chain was captured by sequencing in a study of identical twins. General study findings and limits: Memory repertoires showed no such pattern, whereas abundant cord blood beta clonotypes carried fewer insertions.

V gave up 1 base and J gave up 8 bases; unmatched junction bases: 9. The CDR3 extends over 15 amino acids. Germline CDR1 is DFQATT and CDR2 is SNEGSKA (reference sequence). All of the donors were Caucasians in good health. Of note for this clonotype: Its antigen is as yet unknown.

MiXCR, applied by TCRdb to the 5' RACE reads, yields one record per CDR3 protein. The profile shows roughly 500,000 distinct CDR3 sequences, 20% to 25% of them singletons. The sample was also reused in another study, on T cells expressing NK-cell markers.

This receptor was obtained from a woman between 18 and 29 years old in good health. Sequencing was done on a sample of CD4+ T cells sorted from blood. The chain has TRBV20-1 and TRBJ2-1; 9 bases are a match to TRBD2. The CDR3 spells CSARVRRGGLYEQFF. DNA for the CDR3: TGCAGTGCTAGAGTCAGGCGGGGGGGCCTATATGAGCAGTTCTTC.